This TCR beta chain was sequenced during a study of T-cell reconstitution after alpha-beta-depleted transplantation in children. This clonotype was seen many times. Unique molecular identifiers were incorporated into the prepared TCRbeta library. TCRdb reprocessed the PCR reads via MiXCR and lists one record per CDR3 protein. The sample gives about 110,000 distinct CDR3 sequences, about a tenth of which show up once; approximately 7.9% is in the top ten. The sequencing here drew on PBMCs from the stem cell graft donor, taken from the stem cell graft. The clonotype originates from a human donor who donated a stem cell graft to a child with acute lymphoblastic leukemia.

This CDR3 reads CASSLDIGTGNEQFF. The CDR3 DNA follows: TGCGCCAGCAGCTTGGATATTGGGACAGGGAATGAGCAGTTCTTC. V is TRBV5-1 and J is TRBJ2-1, with TRBD1 matching 9 bases. The germline V gene has CDR1 SGHRS and CDR2 YFSETQ. The ends lost 0 bases at V and 7 bases at J; junction bases unmatched: 5. The CDR3 is 15 amino acids.